A selection of T cell receptor beta chains follows, all from one sample in a study of blood T cells in healthy people across ages. In TCRdb, the 5' RACE reads were re-called with MiXCR into one record per CDR3 protein. This sample has hundreds of thousands of distinct CDR3 sequences, with more than 50% found just once. Source material: blood. These receptors were obtained from a man aged 35-49 years in good health. CDR3s leave out the opening cysteine and the closing phenylalanine or tryptophan. The order of the fields is J gene, V gene, CDR3 protein.

TRBJ1-1 TRBV4-2 ASSQEGGRVNTEAF
TRBJ1-1 TRBV27 ASSFDPNRGMNTEAF
TRBJ2-1 TRBV6-1 ASRSPYRVQF
TRBJ2-3 TRBV9 ASSVVSGAGATPTNTQY
TRBJ2-3 TRBV7-3 ASSLTDYASTDTQY
TRBJ1-2 TRBV27 ASSTGASNYGYT
TRBJ1-5 TRBV2 ASSEQGSGTGQPQH
TRBJ1-2 TRBV9 ASSVDTDNYGYT
TRBJ1-5 TRBV29-1 SVGQSNQPQH
TRBJ1-2 TRBV27 ASSLSRAIYGYT
TRBJ2-1 TRBV14 ASSQVGFSYNEQF
TRBJ2-6 TRBV12-3/TRBV12-4 ASTRDSGANVLT
TRBJ1-1 TRBV20-1 SLFGNTEAF
TRBJ2-1 TRBV2 ASSRSGAVYNEQF
TRBJ2-7 TRBV7-2 ASSLGTSRYEQY
TRBJ2-4 TRBV28 ASADWRGFHIQY
TRBJ1-6 TRBV6-5 ASSPKQGSPLH
TRBJ2-5 TRBV14 ASSPRDWTQETQY
TRBJ2-3 TRBV10-3 AISESIFSTSPSPDTQY
TRBJ2-1 TRBV12-3/TRBV12-4 ASRFMVDEQF
TRBJ2-1 TRBV6-1 ASSRGASYNEQF
TRBJ1-2 TRBV20-1 SARDLDRKGFYGYT
TRBJ1-2 TRBV14 ASSQGHGGIYGYT